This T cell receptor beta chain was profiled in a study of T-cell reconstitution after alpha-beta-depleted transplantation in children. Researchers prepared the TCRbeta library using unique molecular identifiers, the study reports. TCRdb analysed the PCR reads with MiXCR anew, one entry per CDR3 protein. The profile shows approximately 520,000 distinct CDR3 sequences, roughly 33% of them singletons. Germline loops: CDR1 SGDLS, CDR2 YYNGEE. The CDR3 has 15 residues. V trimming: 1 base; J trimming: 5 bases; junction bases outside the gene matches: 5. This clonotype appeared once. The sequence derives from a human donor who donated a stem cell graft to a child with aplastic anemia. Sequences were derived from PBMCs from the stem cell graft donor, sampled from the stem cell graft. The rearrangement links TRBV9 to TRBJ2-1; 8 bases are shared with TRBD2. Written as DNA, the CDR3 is TGTGCCAGCAGCGTAAGTAGCGGGATACACAATGAGCAGTTCTTC. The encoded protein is CASSVSSGIHNEQFF.